The source of this T cell receptor (beta chain) is a study of spatial heterogeneity in lung cancer. Study context: Each distinct TCR and UMI combination averaged more than ten appearances in raw reads.

Germline CDR1 SGHRS, CDR2 YFSETQ. The junction had 5 bases not matched to a gene; V was cut back by 3 bases and J by 2 bases. This CDR3 spans 15 amino acids. All TCR cDNA molecules were individually tagged with a unique molecular identifier. TCRdb re-derived calls from the 5' RACE reads in MiXCR, one entry per CDR3 protein. The sample shows tens of thousands of distinct CDR3 sequences, less than 9.5% of them seen only once. The time point is: sample taken at primary tumor resection. Extraction of whole RNA from tumor, nontumor lung or frozen PBMC preceded unsorted sequencing. This clonotype came up many times. Its antigen remains unidentified. Regarding the study as a whole: Whereas they appeared in blood less at follow-up, ubiquitous expanded tumor TCRs appeared there more at resection.

V is TRBV5-1 and J is TRBJ2-5; TRBD1 matches at 9 bases. This specimen was PBMCs, taken at surgery. The clonotype was recovered from a female donor with early-stage non-small cell lung cancer. In nucleotides, the CDR3 is TGCGCCAGCAGCTCAACCGGGACAGGGCAAGAGACCCAGTACTTC. Its protein product is CASSSTGTGQETQYF.